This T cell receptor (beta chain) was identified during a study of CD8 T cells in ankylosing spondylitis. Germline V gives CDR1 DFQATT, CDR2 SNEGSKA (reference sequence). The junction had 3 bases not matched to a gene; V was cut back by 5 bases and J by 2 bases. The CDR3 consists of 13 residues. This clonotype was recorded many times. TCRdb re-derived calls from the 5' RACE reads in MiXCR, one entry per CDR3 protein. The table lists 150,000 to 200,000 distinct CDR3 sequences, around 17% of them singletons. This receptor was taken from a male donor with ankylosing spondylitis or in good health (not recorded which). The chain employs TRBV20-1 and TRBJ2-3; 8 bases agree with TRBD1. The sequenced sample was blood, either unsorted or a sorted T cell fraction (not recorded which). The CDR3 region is CSALTGATDTQYF. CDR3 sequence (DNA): TGCAGTGCTCTGACAGGGGCCACAGATACGCAGTATTTT.